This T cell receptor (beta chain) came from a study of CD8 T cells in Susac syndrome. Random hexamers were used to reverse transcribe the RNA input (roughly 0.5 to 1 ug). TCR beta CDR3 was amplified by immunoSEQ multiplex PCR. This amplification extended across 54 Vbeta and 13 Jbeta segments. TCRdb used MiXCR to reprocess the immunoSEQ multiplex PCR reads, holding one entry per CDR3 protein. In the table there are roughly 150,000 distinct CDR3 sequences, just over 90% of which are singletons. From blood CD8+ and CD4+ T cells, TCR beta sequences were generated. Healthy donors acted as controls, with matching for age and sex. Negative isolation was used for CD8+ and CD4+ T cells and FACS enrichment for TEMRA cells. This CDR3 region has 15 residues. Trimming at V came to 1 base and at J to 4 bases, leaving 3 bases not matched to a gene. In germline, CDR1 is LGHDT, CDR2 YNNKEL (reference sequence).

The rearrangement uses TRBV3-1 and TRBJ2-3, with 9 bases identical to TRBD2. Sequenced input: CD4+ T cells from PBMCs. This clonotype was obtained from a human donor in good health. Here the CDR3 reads CASSQGVAGADTQYF. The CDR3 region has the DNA TGTGCCAGCAGCCAAGGGGTAGCGGGGGCAGATACGCAGTATTTT.